The next 25 T cell receptor beta chains were all read from a single sample in a study of blood T cell repertoires in COVID-19. The data were produced by immunoSEQ multiplex PCR, yet TCRdb's version contains in-frame clones alone and is incomplete. The sample consists of 200,000 or so clones, 88% of them appearing once. The specimen was PBMCs or T cells enriched from blood (not recorded which). These TCRs come from a woman under 40 who had recovered from COVID-19.

CDR3 protein: CASSLGTGLITEAFF. In DNA form, the CDR3 reads TGCGCCAGCAGCCTAGGGACAGGGTTGATCACTGAAGCTTTCTTT. The V call is TRBV4-3, the J call TRBJ1-1; 9 bases are a match to TRBD1. The CDR3 sequence is 15 residues long. Trimming at V came to 4 bases and at J to 4 bases, leaving 7 bases not matched to a gene. Germline V lookup: CDR1 LGHNA, CDR2 YSLEER.

The chain carries TRBV7-2 and TRBJ2-7; the D is unclear. The CDR3 extends over 14 amino acids. Trimming stripped 1 base from V and 1 base from J, with 8 bases between. Germline CDR1 and CDR2: SGHTA and FQGNSA. The CDR3 is CASSLGSVSYEQYF. In DNA form, the CDR3 reads TGTGCCAGCAGCTTAGGCAGCGTGTCCTACGAGCAGTACTTC.

This sequence joins TRBV11-2 and TRBJ1-6; TRBD1 matches at 11 bases. This CDR3 contains 15 residues. The V and J ends lost 2 bases and 8 bases, in that order; junction bases with no gene match: 2. The germline V gene has CDR1 SGHAT and CDR2 FQNNGV. In nucleotides, the CDR3 is TGTGCCAGCAGCTTATTGGGACAGGGGGATTCACCCCTCCACTTT. Its protein is CASSLLGQGDSPLHF.

This chain joins TRBV5-1 and TRBJ2-7, with D maybe TRBD1 (6 bases). The germline V gene encodes CDR1 SGHRS and CDR2 YFSETQ. The CDR3 covers 13 residues. Trimming cost V 2 bases and J 5 bases, with 11 bases left between them. DNA for the CDR3: TGCGCCAGCAGCTTCAGGACAGATGACGAGCAGTACTTC. Protein sequence: CASSFRTDDEQYF.

With regard to this clone: Other DNA sequences in the same sample also yield this CDR3. The J gene is TRBJ1-1, the V gene TRBV6-5; D is ambiguous. The V and J ends lost 0 bases and 1 base respectively, with 6 bases between them. From germline, CDR1 is MNHEY and CDR2 SVGAGI. CDR3 size: 14 residues. The CDR3 bases are TGTGCCAGCAGTTACTCTGAGGGGAACACTGAAGCTTTCTTT. This sequence encodes CASSYSEGNTEAFF.

The chain couples TRBV2 to TRBJ2-1; 8 nucleotides match TRBD2. Germline CDR1 reads SNHLY; CDR2 reads FYNNEI. V lost 5 bases and J lost 6; bases outside the gene matches: 9. The CDR3 runs to 15 residues. The CDR3 sequence: CASSSTSDLGNEQFF. DNA for the CDR3: TGTGCCAGCAGTTCGACTAGCGATTTGGGCAATGAGCAGTTCTTC.

This clone was detected only once. The identical CDR3 is also encoded by other nucleotide sequences in the sample. This chain connects TRBV14 to TRBJ1-4; no clear D. CDR1 and CDR2 (germline): SGHDN, FVKESK. The CDR3 loop spans 14 amino acids. V lost 4 bases to trimming and J lost 4 bases, with 10 bases between them. This chain's CDR3 is CASSPRGGNEKLFF. The CDR3 DNA reads TGTGCCAGCAGCCCCCGTGGAGGTAATGAAAAACTGTTTTTT.

This chain connects TRBV5-1 to TRBJ2-1; D might be TRBD2 (7 bases). The V end was cut by 4 bases, the J end by 4 bases, with 12 bases between. Germline-derived CDR1 and CDR2 are SGHRS and YFSETQ. The CDR3 has 14 amino acids. CDR3 sequence (DNA): TGCGCCAGCAGCGGGGGGGGCGCATACAATGAGCAGTTCTTC. Its translation: CASSGGGAYNEQFF. Looking up the rest from reference TRBV5-1 and TRBJ2-1 gives the full variable domain: KAGVTQTPRYLIKTRGQQVTLSCSPISGHRSVSWYQQTPGQGLQFLFEYFSETQRNKGNFPGRFSGRQFSNSRSEMNVSTLELGDSALYLCASSGGGAYNEQFFGPGTRLTVL.

The rearrangement joins TRBV9 to TRBJ1-2; maybe TRBD1 (5 bases). Germline CDR1 SGDLS, CDR2 YYNGEE. V was cut by 4 bases and J by 7 bases, with 17 bases left in between. The CDR3 loop spans 14 amino acids. The CDR3 DNA reads TGTGCCAGCAGCTCCCTCCAGGGATCCGGTGGCTACACCTTC. Its translation is CASSSLQGSGGYTF.

This clone was seen a few times. The rearrangement links TRBV6-5 to TRBJ1-5, with TRBD1 matching 12 bases. V dropped 4 bases and J dropped 7; count of bases not matched to a gene: 5. Germline V CDR1 and CDR2: MNHEY, SVGAGI. The CDR3 consists of 15 residues. Here the CDR3 reads CASSSGTGGGQPQHF. The CDR3 nucleotides read TGTGCCAGCAGTTCAGGGACAGGGGGCGGACAGCCCCAGCATTTT.

This clone was observed once. The V gene is TRBV12-5, the J gene TRBJ2-7; a possible D gene is TRBD1 (6 bases). Germline assignment: CDR1 LGHNT and CDR2 FRNRAP. The CDR3 has 11 residues. V was cut by 7 bases and J by 3 bases, with 7 bases left in between. The DNA of the CDR3 is TGTGCTAGTGCACAGGGCTACGAGCAGTACTTC. As protein: CASAQGYEQYF.

V gene TRBV3-1 (or the pseudogene TRBV3-2) combines with J gene TRBJ1-2, with D maybe TRBD1 (5 bases). Trimming stripped 3 bases from V and 0 bases from J, with 11 bases between. Germline-derived CDR1 and CDR2 are LGHDT and YNNKEL (reference sequence). The length of the CDR3 is 15 residues. The CDR3 region is CASSHADRANYGYTF. The CDR3, as DNA: TGTGCCAGCAGCCACGCTGACAGAGCTAACTATGGCTACACCTTC.

This chain connects TRBV28 to TRBJ1-1, with 8 bases lining up with TRBD1. The ends lost 4 bases at V and 0 bases at J; junction bases unmatched: 4. Germline V gene sequence: CDR1 MDHEN, CDR2 SYDVKM. The CDR3 is made up of 15 amino acids. This CDR3 is CASSSDREVNTEAFF. For the CDR3, the DNA is TGTGCCAGCAGTTCGGACAGGGAGGTGAACACTGAAGCTTTCTTT.

The rearrangement joins TRBV5-1 to TRBJ1-3; TRBD1 agrees at 7 bases. The germline V gene has CDR1 SGHRS and CDR2 YFSETQ. Losses at the gene ends were 5 bases for V and 4 bases for J; bases not matched to a gene: 6. This CDR3 is built from 14 residues. CDR3 DNA sequence: TGCGCCAGCAGGAACACAGGGGCGGGAAACACCATATATTTT. It specifies CASRNTGAGNTIYF.

The chain links TRBV3-1 (or the pseudogene TRBV3-2) to TRBJ1-1, with D perhaps matching TRBD1 (5 bases). The V gene lost 0 bases and the J gene lost 0 bases, with 8 bases spanning the gap. Looked up from germline, CDR1 is LGHDT and CDR2 is YNNKEL (reference sequence). The CDR3 loop spans 15 amino acids. The CDR3 DNA reads TGTGCCAGCAGCCAAGATCGGGGGGTGAACACTGAAGCTTTCTTT. The encoded protein is CASSQDRGVNTEAFF.

This rearrangement joins TRBV5-1 to TRBJ1-1, with D unclear. Germline CDR1 reads SGHRS; CDR2 reads YFSETQ. The length of the CDR3 is 13 residues. V lost 4 bases to trimming and J lost 4 bases, with 11 bases between them. CDR3 bases: TGCGCCAGCAGCCTAACCGAGGGCACTGAAGCTTTCTTT. Its translation is CASSLTEGTEAFF.

The chain is built from TRBV9 and TRBJ2-5, with a possible D match to TRBD2 (6 bases). Germline V gene lookup returns CDR1 SGDLS and CDR2 YYNGEE. Trimming pared 3 bases from V and 0 bases from J, leaving 15 bases between. The CDR3 covers 16 residues. The CDR3 reads CASSARGGTYQETQYF. The CDR3 DNA is TGTGCCAGCAGCGCGAGGGGCGGGACGTACCAAGAGACCCAGTACTTC.

In its sample, this clone was seen once. This sequence joins TRBV5-1 and TRBJ2-5; possibly TRBD1 for D (5 bases). Germline V gene sequence: CDR1 SGHRS, CDR2 YFSETQ. V was trimmed by 0 bases and J by 5 bases, leaving 17 bases between them. This CDR3 spans 16 amino acids. CDR3 sequence reads: CASSLDPQVAWETQYF. The CDR3 DNA sequence: TGCGCCAGCAGCTTGGACCCACAGGTGGCGTGGGAGACCCAGTACTTC.

The V call is TRBV9, the J call TRBJ2-3, with 8 bases matching TRBD2. Germline values: CDR1 SGDLS, CDR2 YYNGEE. The ends lost 3 bases at V and 2 bases at J; junction bases unmatched: 8. CDR3 length: 16 amino acids. DNA of the CDR3: TGTGCCAGCAGCGCCGGACTCGGACTAGCCACAGATACGCAGTATTTT. The encoded protein is CASSAGLGLATDTQYF.

The rearrangement joins TRBV4-2 to TRBJ1-6; the D gene is possibly TRBD1 (5 bases). CDR1 LGHNA and CDR2 YNFKEQ come from the germline V gene. The CDR3 length is 15 residues. Trimming shortened V by 1 base and J by 1 base, and 5 bases separated the two germline ends. In DNA form, the CDR3 reads TGTGCCAGCAGCCAAGCAGGGTCCTATAATTCACCCCTCCACTTT. It specifies CASSQAGSYNSPLHF.

The rearrangement uses TRBV4-3 and TRBJ2-7, with TRBD1 matching 7 bases. V shed 1 base and J 2 bases; nucleotides not matched to a gene: 5. Germline V gene data show CDR1 as LGHNA and CDR2 as YSLEER. The CDR3 sequence is 15 residues long. The CDR3 loop is CASSQATGSPYEQYF. The DNA for the CDR3 is TGCGCCAGCAGCCAAGCGACAGGGAGCCCCTACGAGCAGTACTTC.

V and J are TRBV18 and TRBJ1-1; 8 nucleotides agree with TRBD1. Germline assignment: CDR1 KGHSH and CDR2 LQKENI. The V and J ends lost 3 bases and 1 base, in that order; junction bases with no gene match: 4. CDR3 length: 15 amino acids. The CDR3 region has the DNA TGTGCCAGCTCACCGGCAGGGGGCCAGAACACTGAAGCTTTCTTT. Translation: CASSPAGGQNTEAFF. Drawing the rest from reference TRBV18 and TRBJ1-1, the complete variable domain is NAGVMQNPRHLVRRRGQEARLRCSPMKGHSHVYWYRQLPEEGLKFMVYLQKENIIDESGMPKERFSAEFPKEGPSILRIQQVVRGDSAAYFCASSPAGGQNTEAFFGQGTRLTVV.

The gene calls are TRBV6-5 and TRBJ1-2; TRBD1 matches at 9 bases. CDR3 length: 15 amino acids. J was trimmed by 6 bases and V by 4 bases; bases with no gene match: 9. Germline V lookup: CDR1 MNHEY, CDR2 SVGAGI. The CDR3 protein is CASSWGDREVDGYTF. The CDR3 DNA is TGTGCCAGCAGTTGGGGGGACAGGGAGGTTGATGGCTACACCTTC.

The chain links TRBV7-9 to TRBJ1-2, with a tentative D call TRBD1 (6 bases). There are 14 residues in the CDR3. V was trimmed by 3 bases and J by 3 bases, leaving 11 bases between them. Germline V gene sequence: CDR1 SEHNR, CDR2 FQNEAQ (reference sequence). The CDR3 sequence is CASSLIQGYYGYTF. The CDR3 bases are TGTGCCAGCAGCTTGATACAGGGCTACTATGGCTACACCTTC.

This rearrangement joins TRBV4-2 to TRBJ1-3; no clear D gene. The CDR3 has 16 residues. Deletions cut 0 bases from V and 4 bases from J, with 13 bases between. In germline, CDR1 is LGHNA, CDR2 YNFKEQ. The CDR3 coding sequence is TGTGCCAGCAGCCAAGAACAGACCCGTCCCGGAAACACCATATATTTT. This translates into CASSQEQTRPGNTIYF.